This T cell receptor (beta chain) was recorded in a study of CD4 T cells in relation to SARS-CoV-2 and coronaviruses. V was cut by 1 base and J by 0 bases, with 10 bases left in between. The germline V gene has CDR1 SGHRS and CDR2 YFSETQ. The CDR3 has 15 residues. A remark on this clone: The target antigen is unknown.

The table came from immunoSEQ multiplex PCR; TCRdb's copy has only in-frame clones and leaves some out. Among 25,000 to 30,000 clones listed, 74% were seen once. The unexposed donors gave CD4+ T cells in about 2010-2019, prior to COVID-19. CD4+ T cells were isolated from the cells after less than 13 days of culture. As cell numbers allowed, unexposed-donor CD4+ T cells faced SARS-CoV-2 S/N and four cold-coronavirus spikes. This clonotype originated in a human donor in good health. The rearrangement joins TRBV5-1 to TRBJ1-2, with D perhaps TRBD1 (5 bases). The sequenced sample was CD4+ T cells from PBMCs, cultured in vitro. The CDR3 loop is CASSLQGTTNYGYTF. The CDR3 DNA reads TGCGCCAGCAGCTTGCAGGGAACTACTAACTATGGCTACACCTTC.